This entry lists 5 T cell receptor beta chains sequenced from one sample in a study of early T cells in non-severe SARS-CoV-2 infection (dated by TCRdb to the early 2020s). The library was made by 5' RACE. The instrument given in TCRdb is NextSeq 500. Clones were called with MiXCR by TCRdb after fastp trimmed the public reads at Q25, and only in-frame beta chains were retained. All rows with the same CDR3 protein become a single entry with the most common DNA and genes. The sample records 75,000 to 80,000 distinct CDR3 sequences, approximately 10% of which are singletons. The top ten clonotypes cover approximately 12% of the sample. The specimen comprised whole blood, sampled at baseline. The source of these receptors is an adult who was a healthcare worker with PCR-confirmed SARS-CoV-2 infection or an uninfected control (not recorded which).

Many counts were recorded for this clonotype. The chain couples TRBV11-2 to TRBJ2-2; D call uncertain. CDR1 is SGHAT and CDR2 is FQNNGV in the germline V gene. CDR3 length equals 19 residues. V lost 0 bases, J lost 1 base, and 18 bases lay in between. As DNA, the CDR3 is TGTGCCAGCAGCTTAGAAGGGATTACCGGCTTATGGAACACCGGGGAGCTGTTTTTT. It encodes CASSLEGITGLWNTGELFF.

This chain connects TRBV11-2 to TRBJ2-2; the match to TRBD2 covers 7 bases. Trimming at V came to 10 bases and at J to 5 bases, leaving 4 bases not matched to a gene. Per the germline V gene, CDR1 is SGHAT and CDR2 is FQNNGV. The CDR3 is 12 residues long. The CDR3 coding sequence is TGTGCCACCTGGGGGGGGACCGGGGAGCTGTTTTTT. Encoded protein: CATWGGTGELFF.

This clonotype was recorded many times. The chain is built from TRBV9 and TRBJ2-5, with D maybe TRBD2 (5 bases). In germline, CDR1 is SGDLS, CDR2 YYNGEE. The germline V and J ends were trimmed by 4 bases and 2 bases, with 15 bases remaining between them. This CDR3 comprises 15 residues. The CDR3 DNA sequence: TGTGCCAGCAGCCCCGTCGGGAACCCTCAAGAGACCCAGTACTTC. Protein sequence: CASSPVGNPQETQYF.

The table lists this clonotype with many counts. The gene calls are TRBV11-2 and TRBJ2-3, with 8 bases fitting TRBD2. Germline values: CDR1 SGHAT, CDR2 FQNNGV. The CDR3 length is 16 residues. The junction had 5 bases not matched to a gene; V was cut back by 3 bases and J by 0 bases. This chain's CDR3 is CASSLRRGGSTDTQYF. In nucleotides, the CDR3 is TGTGCCAGCAGCTTGAGACGCGGGGGGAGCACAGATACGCAGTATTTT.

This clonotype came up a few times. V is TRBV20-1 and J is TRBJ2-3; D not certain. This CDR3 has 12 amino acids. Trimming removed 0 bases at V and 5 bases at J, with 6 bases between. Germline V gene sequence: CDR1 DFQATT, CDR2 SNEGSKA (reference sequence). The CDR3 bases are TGCAGTGCTAGAGATGATATAGATACGCAGTATTTT. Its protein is CSARDDIDTQYF.